This TCR beta chain was identified during a study of cytomegalovirus exposure and HLA in healthy donors. Study outcomes and limitations: Per published accounts, TCR beta sequences correctly predicted the HLA-A and HLA-B alleles of most subjects. In vitro, a few CMV-associated chains proved specific for CMV antigens. A prior analysis recorded that most TCR beta V segments were productive about 90% or about 30% of the time.

A note on this clone: What it binds is unknown.

Vbeta (60) and Jbeta (13) primers were used in the PCR. Only in-frame clones appear in the TCRdb table, and some are missing; sequencing was by immunoSEQ multiplex PCR. Its listing shows around 50,000 clones. The CDR3 length is 14 residues. Germline trimming cut 3 bases from V and 2 bases from J; bases unmatched to any gene: 0. The germline V gene has CDR1 SGHDT and CDR2 YYEEEE. The clonotype comes from a woman in her forties or fifties in good health and CMV-seropositive. The J gene is TRBJ1-3, the V gene TRBV5-6; TRBD1 matches at 9 bases. Material for sequencing was PBMCs. The CDR3 DNA is TGTGCCAGCAGCTGGGACAGGGCTGGAAACACCATATATTTT. Amino acid sequence: CASSWDRAGNTIYF. Filled out from reference TRBV5-6 and TRBJ1-3, the complete variable domain reads DAGVTQSPTHLIKTRGQQVTLRCSPKSGHDTVSWYQQALGQGPQFIFQYYEEEERQRGNFPDRFSGHQFPNYSSELNVNALLLGDSALYLCASSWDRAGNTIYFGEGSWLTVV.